This T cell receptor beta chain was found in a study of blood T cell repertoires in COVID-19. Study overall: PBMCs, B-cell-depleted T cells, or T cells provided the cDNA or gDNA that made up the material.

Those who participated ranged in age from about 18 to 89 years and resided in some 24 US areas. V was trimmed by 4 bases and J by 0 bases, leaving 9 bases between them. Germline V CDR1 and CDR2: MNHEY, SVGEGT. CDR3 length: 14 amino acids. Original analysis: Reference gene primer amplification yielded estimated nucleated cell counts. Repertoires were generated with immunoSEQ multiplex PCR, while TCRdb's copy carries only in-frame clones and drops some. V and J calls and clone size are as listed in that table; D and trimming were resolved from the DNA. The sample records 350,000 to 550,000 clones, around 90% being singletons.

Sequencing input: PBMCs or T cells enriched from blood (not recorded which). The receptor comes from a woman aged 18-29 years with acute COVID-19. The genes are TRBV6-2 or TRBV6-3 and TRBJ1-1; no definite D call. CDR3 loop: CASSSGQLNTEAFF. Written as DNA, the CDR3 is TGTGCCAGCAGTTCTGGGCAGCTGAACACTGAAGCTTTCTTT.